This T cell receptor beta chain was observed in a study of shared clonotypes between healthy human individuals. The method was immunoSEQ multiplex PCR; TCRdb's version includes in-frame clones alone and lacks a portion of them. The data hold approximately 1.9 million clones, with around 95% observed a single time. Naive CD8 cells lacked CD45RO, underwent positive selection for CCR7 and left out terminally differentiated effector memory CD45RA+ cells. The CDR3 is 14 residues long. CDR1 is MNHEY and CDR2 is SMNVEV in the germline V gene (reference sequence). V lost 3 bases and J 6 bases, leaving 11 bases between the germline ends.

Input material: naive CD8+ T cells from PBMCs. The sequence was obtained from a man between 18 and 35 years old in good health. Some clones in this sample may be carry-over from other donors' samples. This chain uses TRBV27 with TRBJ2-2, with D perhaps matching TRBD1 (6 bases). The CDR3 DNA follows: TGTGCCAGCAGTTTTTACGCAGGGGCCGGGGAGCTGTTTTTT. It codes for CASSFYAGAGELFF.